This note documents a single T cell receptor beta chain sequence. The sample is drawn from a study of blood T cell repertoires in COVID-19. Study as a whole: The analysed material was cDNA or gDNA that came from T cells, B-cell-depleted T cells, or PBMCs.

CDR1 is SGHRS, CDR2 YFSETQ, per germline. The CDR3 runs 13 residues. V shed 1 base and J 9 bases; nucleotides not matched to a gene: 4. The method was immunoSEQ multiplex PCR; TCRdb's version includes in-frame clones alone and lacks a portion of them. The profile shows 140,000 to 150,000 clones, roughly 82% of them singletons. The TCR originated in a human donor in a cohort sampled during active COVID-19. V gene TRBV5-1 combines with J gene TRBJ2-1, with 7 bases lining up with TRBD1. Sequenced material: peripheral blood. The CDR3 region has the DNA TGCGCCAGCAGCTTGACAGGGGTCGGTGAGCAGTTCTTC. The encoded protein is CASSLTGVGEQFF.